This TCR beta chain was profiled in a study of cytomegalovirus exposure and HLA in healthy donors. Across the study: Later, an analysis reported that the roughly 120 validation repertoires had used the same platform as the roughly 680 first-cohort repertoires. Study observations and caveats: The dataset shows that most TCR sequences were rare, while some public TCRs occurred in many donors.

On this clone itself: The antigen is undetermined.

The CDR3 has 15 amino acids. The trim removed 0 bases at V and 2 bases at J, leaving 2 bases unmatched. Germline CDR1 reads MGHRA; CDR2 reads YSYEKL. The method was immunoSEQ multiplex PCR; TCRdb's version includes in-frame clones alone and lacks a portion of them. This table has under 250,000 clones, around 86% appearing once. This TCR was recovered from a woman between 18 and 29 years old in good health and CMV-seropositive. The chain recombines TRBV4-1 with TRBJ2-3; 7 bases are a match to TRBD1. Material: PBMCs. DNA for the CDR3: TGCGCCAGCAGCCAAGATGGGACAGTCACAGATACGCAGTATTTT. It yields the protein CASSQDGTVTDTQYF.